Below are 5 T cell receptor beta chains sequenced from a single sample in a study of CD8 T cells in ankylosing spondylitis. Notes on the study in general: For ankylosing spondylitis blood, a TCR beta motif of 8 or 9 highly homologous variants appeared characteristic.

From the 5' RACE reads, TCRdb called clonotypes with MiXCR, one entry per CDR3 protein. The table has some 220,000 distinct CDR3 sequences, approximately 7.3% seen once; the top ten hold 12% to 15%. No antigen is known for these receptors. The sequenced sample was blood, either unsorted or a sorted T cell fraction (not recorded which). These receptors originate from a male donor with ankylosing spondylitis.

This clonotype was counted between two and nine times. The rearrangement joins TRBV20-1 to TRBJ1-1; 7 bases map to TRBD1. Looked up from germline, CDR1 is DFQATT and CDR2 is SNEGSKA (reference sequence). With V trimmed by 0 bases and J by 3 bases, 10 bases remained unmatched. This CDR3 region has 16 residues. The CDR3 DNA reads as TGCAGTGCTAGAGATCGGGACAGATGGGGGTACACTGAAGCTTTCTTT. Its protein is CSARDRDRWGYTEAFF.

Many counts were recorded for this clonotype. The genes are TRBV4-3 and TRBJ1-3, with D hard to call. V was trimmed by 0 bases and J by 0 bases, leaving 15 bases between them. Looked up from germline, CDR1 is LGHNA and CDR2 is YSLEER. This CDR3 spans 18 amino acids. Here the CDR3 reads CASSQEPDRTYSGNTIYF. CDR3 nucleotides: TGCGCCAGCAGCCAAGAACCTGACCGAACCTACTCTGGAAACACCATATATTTT.

There are many counts of this clonotype. The rearrangement uses TRBV28 and TRBJ2-7; 7 bases fit TRBD1. The CDR3 is 14 residues long. Trimming took 4 bases from V and 0 from J; bases not matched to a gene: 3. Germline loops: CDR1 MDHEN, CDR2 SYDVKM. CDR3 residues: CASSSNRGSYEQYF. The CDR3 DNA reads TGTGCCAGCAGTTCCAACAGGGGCTCCTACGAGCAGTACTTC.

This clonotype was picked up many times. The J gene is TRBJ2-2, the V gene TRBV6-2 or TRBV6-3, with a weak D call TRBD1 (6 bases). The V end was cut by 0 bases, the J end by 9 bases, with 17 bases between. From germline, CDR1 is MNHEY and CDR2 SVGEGT. The CDR3 has 16 amino acids. In nucleotides, the CDR3 is TGTGCCAGCAGTTACTCGATATCAGGGGCGCGCAGGGAGCTGTTTTTT. It yields the protein CASSYSISGARRELFF.

There are a few counts of this clonotype. The V and J genes are TRBV10-3 and TRBJ2-3, with 7 bases lining up with TRBD2. V lost 6 bases and J lost 1; bases outside the gene matches: 10. The germline CDR1 and CDR2 sequences are ENHRY and SYGVKD. CDR3 length: 16 amino acids. The CDR3 loop reads CAIRIVKAGRTDTQYF. The CDR3 DNA is TGTGCCATCAGGATTGTTAAAGCGGGACGCACAGATACGCAGTATTTT.